This TCR beta chain comes out of a study of T cell repertoires in cytomegalovirus infection. TCRdb re-analysed the reads in MiXCR, keeping a single row per CDR3 protein. The sample shows roughly 720,000 distinct CDR3 sequences, less than 40% of them seen only once. This CDR3 has 15 residues. Losses at the gene ends were 0 bases for V and 5 bases for J; bases not matched to a gene: 5. Germline CDR1 and CDR2: DFQATT and SNEGSKA (reference sequence). Study-wide results and caveats: The ex vivo response was dominated by HLA-C-restricted CMV-specific TCR beta clonotypes.

In this sample, this clonotype turned up many times. Antigen: not known. The chain recombines TRBV20-1 with TRBJ1-5; 9 bases line up with TRBD1. The TCR was taken from a human donor in good health (CMV status not recorded). Some clones in this sample may be carry-over from other donors' samples. The specimen was PBMCs. CDR3 bases: TGCAGTGCTAGAGAGAGAACAGGGGGCGATCAGCCCCAGCATTTT. As protein: CSARERTGGDQPQHF.